A single sample is the source of the 2 T cell receptor beta chains below, sequenced in a study of cytomegalovirus exposure and HLA in healthy donors. Assay: immunoSEQ multiplex PCR; the TCRdb copy retains only in-frame clones and omits some. This sample has 110,000 or so clones, with 86% found just once. The sample was PBMCs. Receptors originate from a man aged 18-30 years in good health and CMV-seronegative.

This clone turned up a few times. The chain employs TRBV29-1 and TRBJ1-1; tentative D call: TRBD1 (6 bases). Germline CDR1 is SQVTM and CDR2 is ANQGSEA. V shed 6 bases and J shed 5 bases, with 13 bases lying between them. The CDR3 totals 12 residues. CDR3 loop: CSVLQGRTEAFF. In DNA, the CDR3 is TGCAGCGTACTACAGGGTCGGACTGAAGCTTTCTTT.

The chain is built from TRBV27 and TRBJ2-3, with D tentatively TRBD1 (5 bases). V lost 6 bases, J lost 0 bases, and 10 bases lay in between. Looked up from germline, CDR1 is MNHEY and CDR2 is SMNVEV (reference sequence). The CDR3 has 14 amino acids. The CDR3 is CASSTGISTDTQYF. The CDR3 DNA follows: TGTGCCAGCAGCACAGGCATTAGCACAGATACGCAGTATTTT.